This T cell receptor beta chain was captured by sequencing in a study of blood T cell repertoires in COVID-19. How the authors handled the data: Amplification with reference gene primers provided the estimates of nucleated cell counts. Libraries were prepared by immunoSEQ multiplex PCR; TCRdb keeps only in-frame clonotypes and omits some of them. V, J and clone size are those of that table, while D and trimming were read from the DNA. The sample yields about 240,000 clones, around 79% seen once. CDR3 length: 14 residues. From germline, CDR1 is SGHRS and CDR2 YFSETQ. With V trimmed by 5 bases and J by 6 bases, 8 bases remained unmatched.

The chain combines TRBV5-1 with TRBJ2-1, with 7 nucleotides matching TRBD2. Input material: peripheral blood. This TCR derives from a woman of 80 years or more with acute or convalescent COVID-19. In DNA, the CDR3 is TGCGCCAGCAGATTCGGGACTACTTCCAATGAGCAGTTCTTC. Translation: CASRFGTTSNEQFF. Filled out from reference TRBV5-1 and TRBJ2-1, the complete variable domain reads KAGVTQTPRYLIKTRGQQVTLSCSPISGHRSVSWYQQTPGQGLQFLFEYFSETQRNKGNFPGRFSGRQFSNSRSEMNVSTLELGDSALYLCASRFGTTSNEQFFGPGTRLTVL.